This T cell receptor beta chain was retrieved from a study of T-cell reconstitution after alpha-beta-depleted transplantation in children. Unique molecular identifiers were incorporated into the prepared TCRbeta library. In TCRdb, the PCR reads were re-called with MiXCR into one record per CDR3 protein. In the table there are more than 400,000 distinct CDR3 sequences, about 40% of which are singletons. The V end lost 4 bases, the J end lost 3 bases, and 17 bases lay between the germline ends. The CDR3 sequence is 16 residues long. Study-level results: Reportedly, alpha-beta T cells present about two months post-transplant originated from several hundred expanded clones of graft origin. Fresh T-cell production supplied most of the T-cell counts and diversity seen one year after transplant. Surviving recipient T cells and intrathymic progenitors accounted for some patients' high TCRbeta diversity at day 60.

Comments on this clonotype: Its antigen remains unknown.

The V call is TRBV12-3 or TRBV12-4, the J call TRBJ2-3, with D maybe TRBD2 (6 bases). The source was PBMCs, collected before TCRalphabeta/CD19-depleted stem cell transplant. This clonotype was obtained from a girl aged 2 to 10 with aplastic anemia, due to receive a stem cell transplant. CDR3 nucleotide sequence: TGTGCCAGCAGTTCCGGGAGACTAGGGGTGACAGATACGCAGTATTTT. This codes for CASSSGRLGVTDTQYF.